The 24 T cell receptor beta chains below come from one sample, sequenced in a study of shared clonotypes between healthy human individuals. Assay: immunoSEQ multiplex PCR; the TCRdb copy retains only in-frame clones and omits some. The table includes about 1 million clones, roughly 80% detected once. Specimen: memory CD4+ T cells sorted from blood. Subset here: CD45RA-negative fraction. All receptors derive from a man aged 18 to 30 in good health.

The rearrangement links TRBV10-3 to TRBJ1-4; D possibly corresponds to TRBD1 (6 bases). Looked up from germline, CDR1 is ENHRY and CDR2 is SYGVKD. V dropped 10 bases and J dropped 7 bases, with 13 bases sitting between them. CDR3 length: 12 residues. The CDR3 DNA is TGTGCCACCGCGGTGGGGGCTGAAAAACTGTTTTTT. Protein sequence: CATAVGAEKLFF.

V and J are TRBV4-1 and TRBJ1-1, with 7 bases identical to TRBD1. The CDR3 runs 15 residues. Germline CDR1 is MGHRA and CDR2 is YSYEKL. Trimming removed 1 base from V and 5 bases from J; junction bases left unmatched: 7. The CDR3 DNA is TGCGCCAGCAGCCAAGGAGGGGGCGAGATAACTGAAGCTTTCTTT. Protein sequence: CASSQGGGEITEAFF.

The rearrangement joins TRBV29-1 to TRBJ1-2; D may be TRBD1 (5 bases). The CDR3 is 11 residues long. CDR1 SQVTM and CDR2 ANQGSEA come from the germline V gene. The V and J ends lost 6 bases and 6 bases respectively, with 11 bases between them. In nucleotides, the CDR3 is TGCAGCGTGCAGGGCGTTGATGGCTACACCTTC. The encoded protein is CSVQGVDGYTF.

The chain couples TRBV18 to TRBJ2-5, with a tentative D call TRBD1 (6 bases). Germline V gene sequence: CDR1 KGHSH, CDR2 LQKENI. The length of the CDR3 is 14 residues. Trimming removed 5 bases at V and 2 bases at J, with 12 bases between. The CDR3: CASSADSIQETQYF. The CDR3 bases are TGTGCCAGCTCAGCGGACAGCATACAAGAGACCCAGTACTTC.

The chain carries TRBV18 and TRBJ2-7, with 8 nucleotides matching TRBD2. The V and J ends lost 6 bases and 4 bases, in that order; junction bases with no gene match: 14. This CDR3 contains 16 residues. Germline V gene lookup returns CDR1 KGHSH and CDR2 LQKENI. The chain's CDR3 is CASSPSYLAGTYEQYF. Here the CDR3 DNA reads TGTGCCAGCTCCCCATCTTACTTAGCGGGGACTTACGAGCAGTACTTC.

This sequence joins TRBV7-2 and TRBJ2-1; TRBD2 agrees at 7 bases. CDR1 is SGHTA, CDR2 FQGNSA, per germline. The V and J ends lost 8 bases and 2 bases, in that order; junction bases with no gene match: 12. CDR3 length: 16 residues. CDR3 DNA sequence: TGTGCCAGCTCTACCAGGCGCGGGAGTGCCTACAATGAGCAGTTCTTC. This codes for CASSTRRGSAYNEQFF.

The chain couples TRBV9 to TRBJ1-2; D is undetermined. V lost 0 bases and J lost 7, with 7 bases in between. Germline CDR1 reads SGDLS; CDR2 reads YYNGEE. The CDR3 loop spans 12 amino acids. As DNA, the CDR3 is TGTGCCAGCAGCGTAGCGTCAGGTGGCTACACCTTC. Residues: CASSVASGGYTF. The full variable domain, in which reference TRBV9 and TRBJ1-2 provide the parts outside the CDR3, is DSGVTQTPKHLITATGQRVTLRCSPRSGDLSVYWYQQSLDQGLQFLIQYYNGEERAKGNILERFSAQQFPDLHSELNLSSLELGDSALYFCASSVASGGYTFGSGTRLTVV.

This clone was counted once. This chain uses TRBV5-1 with TRBJ1-6; the D is unclear. V lost 1 base and J lost 8, with 16 bases in between. The CDR3 is made up of 16 amino acids. CDR1 and CDR2 from the germline V gene are SGHRS and YFSETQ. Written as DNA, the CDR3 is TGCGCCAGCAGCTTGAAGGAGGGTCCACCTTATTCACCCCTCCACTTT. Its protein is CASSLKEGPPYSPLHF. Together with reference TRBV5-1 and TRBJ1-6, the CDR3 gives the full variable domain: KAGVTQTPRYLIKTRGQQVTLSCSPISGHRSVSWYQQTPGQGLQFLFEYFSETQRNKGNFPGRFSGRQFSNSRSEMNVSTLELGDSALYLCASSLKEGPPYSPLHFGNGTRLTVT.

This clone was detected only once. The chain couples TRBV5-4 to TRBJ2-2; tentative D call: TRBD1 (6 bases). The ends were cut back, 4 bases at V and 5 bases at J, with 15 bases in the middle. Germline CDR1 reads SGHNT; CDR2 reads YYREEE (reference sequence). CDR3 length equals 15 residues. CDR3 loop: CASSGRRGWTGELFF. The CDR3, as DNA: TGTGCCAGCAGCGGCCGCAGGGGTTGGACCGGGGAGCTGTTTTTT.

J is TRBJ2-3 and V is TRBV2, with 7 bases matching TRBD1. The ends lost 7 bases at V and 2 bases at J; junction bases unmatched: 6. The CDR3 contains 14 residues. In germline, CDR1 is SNHLY, CDR2 FYNNEI. CDR3 in DNA: TGTGCCAGCAATCTACAGGGGTACACAGATACGCAGTATTTT. Amino acids: CASNLQGYTDTQYF.

This clone has just one count. The chain combines TRBV4-1 with TRBJ1-6, with TRBD1 as a possible D gene (5 bases). V lost 1 base to trimming and J lost 7 bases, with 8 bases between them. This CDR3 region has 14 residues. Germline assignment: CDR1 MGHRA and CDR2 YSYEKL. As DNA, the CDR3 is TGCGCCAGCAGCCAAGGGTGGGGGAATTCACCCCTCCACTTT. Its translation is CASSQGWGNSPLHF.

The chain uses TRBV5-1 and TRBJ2-7, with TRBD1 identical over 8 bases. Germline CDR1 is SGHRS and CDR2 is YFSETQ. This CDR3 contains 20 residues. V lost 0 bases to trimming and J lost 1 base; unmatched junction nucleotides: 18. The CDR3 DNA follows: TGCGCCAGCAGCTTGGGCCGAAGCTCCGGGACAGGCCCAGTTTCCTACGAGCAGTACTTC. Translated, it gives CASSLGRSSGTGPVSYEQYF.

The rearrangement links TRBV7-9 to TRBJ2-7; D not resolved. The V gene's germline CDR1 is SEHNR and CDR2 FQNEAQ (reference sequence). This CDR3 contains 13 residues. Trimming left V 6 bases short and J 0 bases short, with 9 bases between. CDR3 protein: CASRNVGSYEQYF. The CDR3 bases are TGTGCCAGCAGAAACGTCGGCTCCTACGAGCAGTACTTC. Using reference TRBV7-9 and TRBJ2-7 for the parts outside the CDR3, the full variable domain is DTGVSQNPRHKITKRGQNVTFRCDPISEHNRLYWYRQTLGQGPEFLTYFQNEAQLEKSRLLSDRFSAERPKGSFSTLEIQRTEQGDSAMYLCASRNVGSYEQYFGPGTRLTVT.

The J gene is TRBJ2-5, the V gene TRBV27; the D is unclear. CDR3 length equals 15 residues. The ends were cut back, 1 base at V and 1 base at J, with 10 bases in the middle. The V gene's germline CDR1 is MNHEY and CDR2 SMNVEV (reference sequence). The CDR3 protein is CASSLFRNPQETQYF. The CDR3 bases are TGTGCCAGCAGTTTATTCCGAAACCCCCAAGAGACCCAGTACTTC.

This clone was observed a few times. The chain carries TRBV19 and TRBJ1-5; 7 bases fit TRBD1. Germline CDR1 is LNHDA and CDR2 is SQIVND (reference sequence). The CDR3 sequence is 15 residues long. V dropped 8 bases and J dropped 0; count of bases not matched to a gene: 7. The DNA for the CDR3 is TGTGCCAGTGGAGGGGGCTTCTCTAGCAATCAGCCCCAGCATTTT. This translates into CASGGGFSSNQPQHF.

The V gene is TRBV15, the J gene TRBJ2-7; D is undetermined. Germline V CDR1 and CDR2: LNHNV, YYDKDF (reference sequence). This CDR3 is built from 14 residues. V lost 3 bases, J lost 1 base, and 10 bases lay in between. The CDR3 spells CATSSIGLSYEQYF. CDR3 DNA sequence: TGTGCCACCAGCAGTATAGGGCTTTCCTACGAGCAGTACTTC.

V is TRBV6-5 and J is TRBJ2-3; D is undetermined. Trimming shortened V by 5 bases and J by 4 bases, and 10 bases separated the two germline ends. This CDR3 spans 13 amino acids. CDR1 is MNHEY, CDR2 SVGAGI, per germline. The CDR3 protein is CASSPHRSDTQYF. The DNA for the CDR3 is TGTGCCAGCAGTCCCCACCGCTCAGATACGCAGTATTTT.

The chain carries TRBV11-2 and TRBJ2-7; maybe TRBD1 (5 bases). This CDR3 has 14 amino acids. V lost 4 bases, J lost 2 bases, and 12 bases lay in between. Germline CDR1 and CDR2: SGHAT and FQNNGV. CDR3 loop: CASSSPRRAYEQYF. CDR3 DNA sequence: TGTGCCAGCAGCTCCCCTCGCAGGGCCTACGAGCAGTACTTC.

The chain carries TRBV5-4 and TRBJ1-1, with a possible D match to TRBD1 (5 bases). Per the germline V gene, CDR1 is SGHNT and CDR2 is YYREEE (reference sequence). The length of the CDR3 is 15 residues. V lost 1 base to trimming and J lost 1 base, with 11 bases between them. The CDR3 is CASSLPGTTNTEAFF. DNA of the CDR3: TGTGCCAGCAGCTTGCCCGGGACGACGAACACTGAAGCTTTCTTT.

This clone was observed a few times. The V and J genes are TRBV19 and TRBJ2-7; 9 nucleotides match TRBD1. CDR3 size: 15 residues. V trimming: 3 bases; J trimming: 5 bases; junction bases outside the gene matches: 8. Germline V lookup: CDR1 LNHDA, CDR2 SQIVND (reference sequence). The CDR3 sequence is CASSIQGQGSDEQYF. DNA for the CDR3: TGTGCCAGTAGTATCCAGGGACAGGGAAGTGACGAGCAGTACTTC. The full variable domain, with the rest looked up from reference TRBV19 and TRBJ2-7, is DGGITQSPKYLFRKEGQNVTLSCEQNLNHDAMYWYRQDPGQGLRLIYYSQIVNDFQKGDIAEGYSVSREKKESFPLTVTSAQKNPTAFYLCASSIQGQGSDEQYFGPGTRLTVT.

The rearrangement uses TRBV19 and TRBJ1-6, with D hard to call. Germline-derived CDR1 and CDR2 are LNHDA and SQIVND (reference sequence). The CDR3 runs 16 residues. V lost 6 bases and J lost 7, with 19 bases in between. CDR3 sequence reads: CASRRTASQVNSPLHF. The CDR3 DNA follows: TGTGCCAGTAGACGTACAGCCTCCCAGGTGAATTCACCCCTCCACTTT.

The rearrangement links TRBV12-5 to TRBJ1-1, with a possible D match to TRBD1 (6 bases). The CDR3 is 15 residues long. With 8 bases removed from V and 0 bases from J, the gap between germline ends came to 16 bases. CDR1 is LGHNT and CDR2 is FRNRAP in the germline V gene. The CDR3 DNA is TGTGCTAGTATTCCGACAGGCAACATGAACACTGAAGCTTTCTTT. It specifies CASIPTGNMNTEAFF.

The V call is TRBV12-5, the J call TRBJ2-6, with D perhaps TRBD1 (5 bases). V was cut by 5 bases and J by 5 bases, with 19 bases left in between. The germline V gene encodes CDR1 LGHNT and CDR2 FRNRAP. The CDR3 is 17 residues long. The CDR3 loop reads CASGAAAGQSRANVLTF. CDR3 in DNA: TGTGCTAGTGGTGCAGCAGCAGGACAAAGTCGGGCCAACGTCCTGACTTTC.

This rearrangement joins TRBV10-1 to TRBJ2-7; TRBD2 agrees at 9 bases. V lost 5 bases, J lost 0 bases, and 8 bases stayed unmatched. Germline V gene lookup returns CDR1 WNHNN and CDR2 SYGVQD (reference sequence). The CDR3 extends over 16 amino acids. This CDR3 is CASSSSGGAYSYEQYF. The CDR3 DNA reads as TGCGCCAGCAGTAGTAGCGGGGGAGCGTACTCCTACGAGCAGTACTTC.